These 6 T cell receptor beta chains came from one sample sequenced in a study of T cell repertoires in cytomegalovirus infection (dated by TCRdb to the late 2010s). The reads were generated on an Illumina HiSeq 1500. TCRdb reanalyzed the raw reads on its own, using fastp at Q25 for trimming and MiXCR for clone calling, and kept in-frame beta chains. Rows with a matching CDR3 protein are joined into one entry that keeps the most common DNA and genes. Recorded for this sample are roughly 250,000 distinct CDR3 sequences; roughly 23% of them occurred a single time. About 20% of the sample goes to the ten largest clones. The sequenced material came from CD8+ T cells from PBMCs. The receptor source for this set is a human donor in good health (CMV status not recorded). Some clones in this sample may be carry-over from other donors' samples.

The V call is TRBV11-1, the J call TRBJ2-2, with TRBD2 as a possible D gene (6 bases). Trimming pared 5 bases from V and 0 bases from J, leaving 13 bases between. The CDR3 is made up of 16 amino acids. The germline gives CDR1 SGHAT, CDR2 FQDESV (reference sequence). The CDR3 bases are TGTGCCAGCAGCACTTGGGACTTTGCGAACACCGGGGAGCTGTTTTTT. Protein sequence: CASSTWDFANTGELFF.

This clonotype has only a few counts. The chain is built from TRBV5-6 and TRBJ2-5, with 11 bases that match TRBD2. The junction had 14 bases not matched to a gene; V was cut back by 7 bases and J by 0 bases. The CDR3 has 18 residues. Looked up from germline, CDR1 is SGHDT and CDR2 is YYEEEE. The CDR3 nucleotides read TGTGCCAGCTTTGGATTAGCGGGGGGGCAGAAGGACCAAGAGACCCAGTACTTC. Its protein is CASFGLAGGQKDQETQYF.

This clonotype was seen many times. The chain recombines TRBV12-3 or TRBV12-4 with TRBJ2-1; D not certain. V was clipped by 6 bases and J by 8 bases, with 11 bases between them. CDR3 length: 12 amino acids. CDR3 in amino acids: CASSPTFDEQFF. The CDR3 DNA sequence: TGTGCCAGCAGCCCCACCTTTGATGAGCAGTTCTTC.

The genes are TRBV29-1 and TRBJ2-1, with D unclear. V lost 4 bases and J 0 bases, leaving 13 bases between the germline ends. The germline V gene has CDR1 SQVTM and CDR2 ANQGSEA. The CDR3 sequence is 15 residues long. The CDR3 bases are TGCAGCGTTGTCCCTCAGAGGAGCTCCTACAATGAGCAGTTCTTC. Translating it yields CSVVPQRSSYNEQFF.

This clonotype appeared many times. J is TRBJ2-3 and V is TRBV7-6; 10 bases are shared with TRBD1. The CDR3 sequence is 17 residues long. Per germline, CDR1 SGHVS and CDR2 FNYEAQ. The V segment lost 3 bases and the J segment 4 bases; nucleotides outside the gene matches: 10. The CDR3 spells CASSLTLGGQGADTQYF. The CDR3 DNA is TGTGCCAGCAGCTTGACCCTCGGCGGACAGGGGGCAGATACGCAGTATTTT.

This clonotype was detected many times. The V gene is TRBV6-6, the J gene TRBJ2-1; tentatively, D is TRBD2 (6 bases). There are 13 residues in the CDR3. Germline assignment: CDR1 MNHNY and CDR2 SVGAGI (reference sequence). Trimming took off 4 bases at V and 10 bases at J, with 14 bases between the two ends. In nucleotides, the CDR3 is TGTGCCAGCAGTTCCGGGCCGGCGGGGGAGCAGTTCTTC. Residues: CASSSGPAGEQFF.